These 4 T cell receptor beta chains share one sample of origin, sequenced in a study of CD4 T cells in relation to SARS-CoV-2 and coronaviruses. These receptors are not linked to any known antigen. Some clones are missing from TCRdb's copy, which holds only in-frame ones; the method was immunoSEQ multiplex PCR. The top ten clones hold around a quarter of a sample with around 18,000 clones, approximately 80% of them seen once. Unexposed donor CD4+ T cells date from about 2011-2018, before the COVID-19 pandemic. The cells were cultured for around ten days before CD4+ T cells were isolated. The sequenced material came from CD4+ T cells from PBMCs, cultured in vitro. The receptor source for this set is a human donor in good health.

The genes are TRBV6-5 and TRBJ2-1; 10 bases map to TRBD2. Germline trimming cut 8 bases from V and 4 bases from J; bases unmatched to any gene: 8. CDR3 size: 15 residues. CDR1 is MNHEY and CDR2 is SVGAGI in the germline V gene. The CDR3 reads CASVGASGSYNEQFF. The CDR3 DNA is TGTGCCAGCGTCGGGGCTAGCGGGAGTTACAATGAGCAGTTCTTC.

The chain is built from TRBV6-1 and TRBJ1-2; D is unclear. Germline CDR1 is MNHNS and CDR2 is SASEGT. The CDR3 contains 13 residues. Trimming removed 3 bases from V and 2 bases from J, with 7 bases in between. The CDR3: CASSETRNYGYTF. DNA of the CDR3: TGTGCCAGCAGTGAGACCAGAAACTATGGCTACACCTTC.

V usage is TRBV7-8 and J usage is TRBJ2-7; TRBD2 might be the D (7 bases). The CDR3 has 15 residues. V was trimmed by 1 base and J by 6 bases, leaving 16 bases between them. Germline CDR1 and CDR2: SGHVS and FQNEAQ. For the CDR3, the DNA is TGTGCCAGCAGCTTAGATCAGGGGACGGGGGGCGAGCAGTACTTC. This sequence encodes CASSLDQGTGGEQYF.

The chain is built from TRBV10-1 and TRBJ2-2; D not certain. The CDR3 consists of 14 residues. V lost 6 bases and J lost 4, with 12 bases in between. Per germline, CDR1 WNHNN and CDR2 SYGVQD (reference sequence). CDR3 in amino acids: CASSDPRSTGELFF. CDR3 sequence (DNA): TGCGCCAGCAGCGACCCACGATCCACCGGGGAGCTGTTTTTT.